One and the same sample provided the 23 T cell receptor beta chains below, sequenced in a study of shared clonotypes between healthy human individuals. Terminally differentiated effector memory CD45RA+ cells were excluded from the naive CD8 cells, which were CD45RO-negative and positively selected for CCR7. Generated by immunoSEQ multiplex PCR, the TCRdb table keeps only in-frame clones and is missing some. This table holds around 1,900,000 clones, approximately 92% found once. The specimen sequenced was naive CD8+ T cells from PBMCs. The receptors derive from a man between 18 and 29 years old in good health. Some clones in this sample may be carry-over from other donors' samples.

The rearrangement links TRBV6-1 to TRBJ2-1; D is tentatively TRBD1 or TRBD2 (5 bases each). The CDR3 totals 15 residues. V was cut by 4 bases and J by 8 bases, with 18 bases left in between. Germline loops: CDR1 MNHNS, CDR2 SASEGT. The CDR3 protein is CASSGRISQGDEQFF. In nucleotides, the CDR3 is TGTGCCAGCAGTGGTCGAATTAGTCAGGGAGATGAGCAGTTCTTC.

This chain connects TRBV14 to TRBJ2-7; possible D gene TRBD1, 5 bases. Trimming took 4 bases from V and 5 from J, leaving 15 bases between them. Germline CDR1 is SGHDN and CDR2 is FVKESK. The CDR3 runs 14 residues. The CDR3 loop reads CASSPEARAHEQYF. For the CDR3, the DNA is TGTGCCAGCAGCCCCGAGGCCAGGGCCCACGAGCAGTACTTC. The full variable domain, in which reference TRBV14 and TRBJ2-7 provide the parts outside the CDR3, is EAGVTQFPSHSVIEKGQTVTLRCDPISGHDNLYWYRRVMGKEIKFLLHFVKESKQDESGMPNNRFLAERTGGTYSTLKVQPAELEDSGVYFCASSPEARAHEQYFGPGTRLTVT.

The chain uses TRBV6-4 and TRBJ2-7; 14 positions match TRBD2. Per germline, CDR1 MRHNA and CDR2 SNTAGT. The CDR3 spans 16 residues. V lost 11 bases to trimming and J lost 3 bases; unmatched junction nucleotides: 12. CDR3 nucleotides: TGTGCCCCACGAAAAGGGACTAGCGGGAGTGACTACGAGCAGTACTTC. As protein: CAPRKGTSGSDYEQYF.

J is TRBJ2-1 and V is TRBV2, with TRBD2 identical over 7 bases. CDR1 is SNHLY, CDR2 FYNNEI, per germline. This CDR3 has 15 residues. V shed 2 bases, J shed 6 bases, and the junction held 7 bases outside the gene matches. The CDR3 DNA sequence: TGTGCCAGCAGTGAACGCGGGAGCGGCTTCAATGAGCAGTTCTTC. This translates into CASSERGSGFNEQFF. Variable domain in full (rest from reference TRBV2 and TRBJ2-1): EPEVTQTPSHQVTQMGQEVILRCVPISNHLYFYWYRQILGQKVEFLVSFYNNEISEKSEIFDDQFSVERPDGSNFTLKIRSTKLEDSAMYFCASSERGSGFNEQFFGPGTRLTVL.

This clone has just one count. The chain employs TRBV29-1 and TRBJ1-2; D is unclear. The CDR3 is 13 residues long. V was shortened by 4 bases and J by 2 bases, with 11 bases between the two germline ends. CDR1 and CDR2 (germline): SQVTM, ANQGSEA. The CDR3 loop reads CSVGGILNYGYTF. For the CDR3, the DNA is TGCAGCGTTGGAGGGATCCTAAACTATGGCTACACCTTC.

Regarding this clone: Other DNA sequences of this sample code for an identical CDR3. This rearrangement joins TRBV9 to TRBJ1-2; no clear D gene. Germline V gene sequence: CDR1 SGDLS, CDR2 YYNGEE. The CDR3 sequence is 13 residues long. Trimming removed 1 base at V and 1 base at J, with 5 bases between. CDR3 protein: CASSVSSNYGYTF. CDR3 in DNA: TGTGCCAGCAGCGTAAGCAGTAACTATGGCTACACCTTC.

This chain links TRBV18 with TRBJ1-5; D is undetermined. This CDR3 region has 14 residues. Trimming left V 2 bases short and J 11 bases short, with 16 bases between. CDR1 is KGHSH, CDR2 LQKENI, per germline. This CDR3 is CASSPSRGIIAQHF. DNA of the CDR3: TGTGCCAGCTCACCATCCCGGGGAATTATCGCCCAGCATTTT.

In the case of this clone: Distinct nucleotide sequences in the sample also encode this CDR3. The chain recombines TRBV7-9 with TRBJ2-7; 8 nucleotides agree with TRBD1. The CDR3 is made up of 14 amino acids. Germline CDR1 and CDR2: SEHNR and FQNEAQ (reference sequence). Trimming cost V 6 bases and J 5 bases; bases outside gene matches: 9. As DNA, the CDR3 is TGTGCCAGCAGTCCTTGGACAGGGCGGGACGAGCAGTACTTC. It yields the protein CASSPWTGRDEQYF.

The chain combines TRBV7-3 with TRBJ2-1; TRBD2 matches 12 bases. Trimming took 3 bases from V and 4 from J; bases not matched to a gene: 1. There are 15 residues in the CDR3. Germline CDR1 is SGHTA and CDR2 is FQGTGA. DNA for the CDR3: TGTGCCAGCAGCTTCGGACTAGCGGGGTACAATGAGCAGTTCTTC. It is translated as CASSFGLAGYNEQFF.

This clone was recorded a few times. Other DNA variants within this sample encode the same CDR3. This chain joins TRBV7-9 and TRBJ1-1; D perhaps matches TRBD1 (6 bases). Trimming shortened V by 5 bases and J by 2 bases, and 12 bases separated the two germline ends. The CDR3 consists of 14 residues. The germline gives CDR1 SEHNR, CDR2 FQNEAQ (reference sequence). In nucleotides, the CDR3 is TGTGCCAGCAGCCTGGGGGGGCCAAACACTGAAGCTTTCTTT. Translated, it gives CASSLGGPNTEAFF.

The chain is built from TRBV5-1 and TRBJ2-7; the D gene could be TRBD1 or TRBD2 (6 bases each). This CDR3 contains 14 residues. Germline lookup yields CDR1 SGHRS and CDR2 YFSETQ. V was cut by 0 bases and J by 7 bases, with 14 bases left in between. The CDR3 sequence: CASSLEGGLEEQYF. The CDR3 bases are TGCGCCAGCAGCTTGGAAGGGGGGTTGGAAGAGCAGTACTTC. Filled out from reference TRBV5-1 and TRBJ2-7, the complete variable domain reads KAGVTQTPRYLIKTRGQQVTLSCSPISGHRSVSWYQQTPGQGLQFLFEYFSETQRNKGNFPGRFSGRQFSNSRSEMNVSTLELGDSALYLCASSLEGGLEEQYFGPGTRLTVT.

The V gene is TRBV6-1, the J gene TRBJ2-3; TRBD1 matches at 10 bases. Looked up from germline, CDR1 is MNHNS and CDR2 is SASEGT. V was pared by 4 bases and J by 3 bases, with 4 bases of the junction left unmatched. This CDR3 region has 15 residues. CDR3 loop: CASSGWDRGTDTQYF. CDR3 nucleotide sequence: TGTGCCAGCAGTGGCTGGGACAGGGGTACAGATACGCAGTATTTT.

The J gene is TRBJ2-7, the V gene TRBV6-1; unclear D gene. Germline V gene sequence: CDR1 MNHNS, CDR2 SASEGT. CDR3 length: 16 amino acids. Trimming took 0 bases from V and 3 from J, leaving 15 bases between them. CDR3 bases: TGTGCCAGCAGTGAAGCAAGCAACCCCTATTACTACGAGCAGTACTTC. Amino acid sequence: CASSEASNPYYYEQYF.

The chain carries TRBV11-3 and TRBJ2-1, with unresolved D. Deletions cut 4 bases from V and 0 bases from J, with 13 bases between. CDR1 is SGHNT and CDR2 is YENEEA in the germline V gene. The length of the CDR3 is 16 residues. The CDR3 spells CASSSRVDSSYNEQFF. The CDR3 DNA follows: TGTGCCAGCAGCTCCCGCGTGGATAGCTCCTACAATGAGCAGTTCTTC.

Of note for this clone: Other DNA sequences within the sample encode an identical CDR3. The genes are TRBV6-6 and TRBJ2-7; D might be TRBD1 or TRBD2, each matching 5 bases. The CDR3 loop spans 14 amino acids. Germline V gene data show CDR1 as MNHNY and CDR2 as SVGAGI (reference sequence). Trimming took 0 bases from V and 2 from J, leaving 8 bases between them. The CDR3 DNA reads as TGTGCCAGCAGTTACTCGGGACCAACCTACGAGCAGTACTTC. Its translation is CASSYSGPTYEQYF.

This chain links TRBV4-3 with TRBJ1-1; D is ambiguous. The length of the CDR3 is 14 residues. CDR1 is LGHNA, CDR2 YSLEER, per germline. Trimming removed 1 base from V and 5 bases from J, with 11 bases in between. CDR3 nucleotides: TGCGCCAGCAGCCAAGGGTTGGCTTGGACTGAAGCTTTCTTT. This codes for CASSQGLAWTEAFF.

The chain is built from TRBV27 and TRBJ2-7, with D possibly matching TRBD1 (5 bases). The CDR3 is 14 residues long. Germline V lookup: CDR1 MNHEY, CDR2 SMNVEV (reference sequence). V was clipped by 3 bases and J by 3 bases, with 12 bases between them. CDR3 in amino acids: CASSFETDHYEQYF. The CDR3 coding sequence is TGTGCCAGCAGTTTCGAGACAGACCACTACGAGCAGTACTTC.

The chain has TRBV7-3 and TRBJ1-2; 7 nucleotides line up with TRBD1. This CDR3 is 15 amino acids long. V was pared by 0 bases and J by 3 bases, with 4 bases of the junction left unmatched. Germline lookup yields CDR1 SGHTA and CDR2 FQGTGA. The DNA for the CDR3 is TGTGCCAGCAGCTTAACAGGGGGCGAGTACTATGGCTACACCTTC. This encodes CASSLTGGEYYGYTF.

The rearrangement uses TRBV28 and TRBJ2-7; TRBD2 might be the D (5 bases). Germline V gene sequence: CDR1 MDHEN, CDR2 SYDVKM. This CDR3 is built from 15 residues. V was pared by 5 bases and J by 6 bases, with 20 bases between. CDR3 in DNA: TGTGCCAGCAGTCCAAACGGACTCTCAGTAGGCGAGCAGTACTTC. This gives the protein CASSPNGLSVGEQYF.

A word on this clone: Additional DNA sequences in this sample encode the identical CDR3. This rearrangement joins TRBV27 to TRBJ2-7; D gene ambiguous. Germline V gives CDR1 MNHEY, CDR2 SMNVEV (reference sequence). Deletions cut 3 bases from V and 5 bases from J, with 5 bases between. The CDR3 loop spans 11 amino acids. The CDR3 bases are TGTGCCAGCAGTTTGGGTCACGAGCAGTACTTC. This gives the protein CASSLGHEQYF.

Concerning this clone itself: This sample also contains other DNA sequences that code for the same CDR3. The V gene is TRBV27, the J gene TRBJ2-1; D is ambiguous. The germline CDR1 and CDR2 sequences are MNHEY and SMNVEV (reference sequence). Trimming removed 2 bases from V and 3 bases from J, with 5 bases in between. CDR3 length: 13 amino acids. CDR3: CASSLRDYNEQFF. DNA of the CDR3: TGTGCCAGCAGTTTAAGGGACTACAATGAGCAGTTCTTC.

The J gene is TRBJ2-7, the V gene TRBV25-1, with 11 positions matching TRBD2. CDR1 and CDR2 from the germline V gene are MGHDK and SYGVNS. This CDR3 has 13 residues. This CDR3 is CATGLAVTYEQYF. The CDR3 bases are TGTGCAACGGGACTAGCGGTTACCTACGAGCAGTACTTC.

CDR3 nucleotides: TGTGCCAGCTCCTTAGTGCGGGAGATCTCAGATACGCAGTATTTT. It translates to CASSLVREISDTQYF. The chain has TRBV27 and TRBJ2-3; 7 bases map to TRBD2. The CDR3 spans 15 residues. Per the germline V gene, CDR1 is MNHEY and CDR2 is SMNVEV (reference sequence). The ends lost 8 bases at V and 4 bases at J; junction bases unmatched: 12.